This TCR beta chain was recorded in a study of blood T cells in healthy people across ages. Overall study findings and caveats: Unsorted PBMC material precluded a definitive naive versus antigen-experienced comparison. Whereas aged donors had fewer naive CD4+ cells, long-lived donors had more of them and higher diversity.

Those donating, healthy Caucasian individuals from Russia, were aged about 6 to 95. Remarks on this clonotype: What it binds is unknown.

The use of a sample-barcoded 5' primer and a J-beta primer mix characterized a second PCR of roughly 7 to 12 cycles. From the 5' RACE reads, TCRdb called clonotypes with MiXCR, one entry per CDR3 protein. Seen here are hundreds of thousands of distinct CDR3 sequences, around 43% observed once, and the top ten hold approximately 31%. The CDR3 totals 15 residues. Germline V gene data show CDR1 as MNHEY and CDR2 as SVGEGT. With 2 bases clipped from V and 1 base from J, the junction kept 3 bases outside the gene matches. The rearrangement joins TRBV6-2 or TRBV6-3 to TRBJ2-3; 7 nucleotides agree with TRBD2. Sequencing was done on a sample of blood. This sequence originates from a man older than 75 in good health. As DNA, the CDR3 is TGTGCCAGCAGTTACGGGAGGGCGGGCACAGATACGCAGTATTTT. Its translation is CASSYGRAGTDTQYF.